One and the same sample provided the 7 T cell receptor beta chains below, sequenced in a study of cytomegalovirus exposure and HLA in healthy donors. The primer mix had 60 Vbeta and 13 Jbeta primers. Profiling relied on immunoSEQ multiplex PCR, and the TCRdb table lists in-frame clones only, not all of them. The table lists some 150,000 clones, 76% of them singletons, with 1.5% to 2% in the top ten. The sequencing input was PBMCs. These TCRs come from a female donor in good health and CMV-seropositive.

This chain uses TRBV7-2 with TRBJ2-5, with D unclear. The germline gives CDR1 SGHTA, CDR2 FQGNSA. This CDR3 has 13 residues. V was shortened by 5 bases and J by 3 bases, with 10 bases between the two germline ends. The DNA of the CDR3 is TGTGCCAGCAGCCCTTTAACAAAAGAGACCCAGTACTTC. Amino acid sequence: CASSPLTKETQYF. The full variable domain, with the rest looked up from reference TRBV7-2 and TRBJ2-5, is GAGVSQSPSNKVTEKGKDVELRCDPISGHTALYWYRQSLGQGLEFLIYFQGNSAPDKSGLPSDRFSAERTGGSVSTLTIQRTQQEDSAVYLCASSPLTKETQYFGPGTRLLVL.

V and J are TRBV7-9 and TRBJ1-2; no definite D call. The V and J ends lost 1 base and 4 bases respectively, with 7 bases between them. Germline V gene sequence: CDR1 SEHNR, CDR2 FQNEAQ (reference sequence). The CDR3 is 13 amino acids. The CDR3 DNA follows: TGTGCCAGCAGCTTAGTGGGCCCCTATGGCTACACCTTC. Translating gives CASSLVGPYGYTF. Complete variable domain (other parts from reference TRBV7-9 and TRBJ1-2): DTGVSQNPRHKITKRGQNVTFRCDPISEHNRLYWYRQTLGQGPEFLTYFQNEAQLEKSRLLSDRFSAERPKGSFSTLEIQRTEQGDSAMYLCASSLVGPYGYTFGSGTRLTVV.

The chain has TRBV28 and TRBJ1-5, with unresolved D. CDR3 length: 14 amino acids. Trimming removed 4 bases from V and 7 bases from J, with 14 bases in between. In germline, CDR1 is MDHEN, CDR2 SYDVKM. Written as DNA, the CDR3 is TGTGCCAGCAGTTCCCGTGAGTTGAGCCAGCCCCAGCATTTT. Translating gives CASSSRELSQPQHF.

This chain joins TRBV7-2 and TRBJ1-6, with 7 positions matching TRBD1. Trimming took 5 bases from V and 9 from J; bases not matched to a gene: 10. CDR1 is SGHTA and CDR2 is FQGNSA in the germline V gene. The CDR3 length is 15 residues. CDR3 DNA: TGTGCCAGCAGCACGGCAGGGGGTGCGAGTTCACCCCTCCACTTT. It translates to CASSTAGGASSPLHF.

The chain couples TRBV2 to TRBJ2-3; maybe TRBD1 (6 bases). This CDR3 has 14 residues. CDR1 is SNHLY and CDR2 is FYNNEI in the germline V gene. Trimming pared 6 bases from V and 1 base from J, leaving 11 bases between. CDR3 region: CASRTGLGTDTQYF. CDR3 nucleotides: TGTGCCAGCAGAACAGGGTTGGGCACAGATACGCAGTATTTT.

The chain recombines TRBV11-3 with TRBJ2-2; tentative D call: TRBD2 (6 bases). Trimming pared 5 bases from V and 6 bases from J, leaving 7 bases between. The germline gives CDR1 SGHNT, CDR2 YENEEA. The length of the CDR3 is 12 residues. The CDR3 DNA reads as TGTGCCAGCAGCGTAGCGGCCGGGGAGCTGTTTTTT. Residues: CASSVAAGELFF.

V usage is TRBV19 and J usage is TRBJ1-6; 10 nucleotides line up with TRBD1. The trim removed 9 bases at V and 6 bases at J, leaving 8 bases unmatched. The CDR3 contains 15 residues. From germline, CDR1 is LNHDA and CDR2 SQIVND (reference sequence). The CDR3 reads CASNEGQGPNSPLHF. CDR3 in DNA: TGTGCCAGCAACGAGGGACAGGGGCCTAATTCACCCCTCCACTTT.